Presented here are 17 T cell receptor beta chains from one specimen sequenced in a study of regulatory T cells in long-lasting Graves disease. Indicated time point: newly diagnosed GD, antithyroid drugs for less than 3 months. The TCR library used RNA extracted from PBMCs. Arm-PCR of CDR3 regions with iRepertoire HTBI primers generated TCR beta libraries. TCRdb reanalysed the multiplex PCR reads using MiXCR and keeps one entry per CDR3 protein. This table has about 430,000 distinct CDR3 sequences, 14% to 15% appearing once. The data were also submitted as part of a second study, on T cells in Graves' hyperthyroidism and ophthalmopathy.

Specimen: peripheral blood mononuclear cells (PBMCs), collected at new diagnosis, from a patient treated with antithyroid drugs. The receptors were gathered from a woman aged 35 to 49 with Graves disease.

This clonotype was detected many times. The chain has TRBV12-5 and TRBJ1-5; TRBD1 matches 7 bases. Unmatched junction bases numbered 4, after V lost 6 bases and J lost 5 bases. This CDR3 spans 13 amino acids. CDR1 LGHNT and CDR2 FRNRAP come from the germline V gene. This CDR3 reads CASGLDRYQPQHF. The CDR3, as DNA: TGTGCTAGTGGACTGGACAGGTATCAGCCCCAGCATTTT.

The chain couples TRBV2 to TRBJ1-1; D perhaps matches TRBD1 (6 bases). The V gene's germline CDR1 is SNHLY and CDR2 FYNNEI. The CDR3 totals 16 residues. The V end lost 1 base, the J end lost 3 bases, and 15 bases lay between the germline ends. Here the CDR3 DNA reads TGTGCCAGCAGTGAAGTTGGGGGGGCTCATGACACTGAAGCTTTCTTT. It specifies CASSEVGGAHDTEAFF.

At least ten counts were recorded for this clonotype. This chain connects TRBV6-2 or TRBV6-3 to TRBJ2-1; 8 nucleotides agree with TRBD2. CDR1 is MNHEY, CDR2 SVGEGT, per germline. J gave up 2 bases and V 0 bases, and 9 bases lay outside the gene matches. The CDR3 contains 18 residues. CDR3 nucleotide sequence: TGTGCCAGCAGTTACTCGAAATTCCCAGCGGGAGCCTACAATGAGCAGTTCTTC. Protein sequence: CASSYSKFPAGAYNEQFF.

The table lists this clonotype with many counts. This chain joins TRBV20-1 and TRBJ2-7; 7 positions agree with TRBD1. The germline gives CDR1 DFQATT, CDR2 SNEGSKA (reference sequence). The CDR3 extends over 13 amino acids. The V segment lost 6 bases and the J segment 2 bases; nucleotides outside the gene matches: 7. CDR3 amino acids: CSAARTGPYEQYF. CDR3 bases: TGCAGTGCGGCAAGGACAGGACCCTACGAGCAGTACTTC.

This clonotype was seen many times. This chain joins TRBV2 and TRBJ2-4; D assignment may be TRBD1 or TRBD2 (5 bases each). CDR3 length: 14 residues. V lost 7 bases, J lost 6 bases, and 16 bases lay in between. Germline-derived CDR1 and CDR2 are SNHLY and FYNNEI. Here the CDR3 DNA reads TGTGCCAGCAACGAACAGGAGGTTGGAAACATTCAGTACTTC. Encoded protein: CASNEQEVGNIQYF.

The genes are TRBV30 and TRBJ1-2, with D unresolved. Per germline, CDR1 GTSNPN and CDR2 SVGIG (reference sequence). V was shortened by 3 bases and J by 6 bases, with 8 bases between the two germline ends. The CDR3 runs 11 residues. The CDR3 coding sequence is TGTGCCTGGAGCACAACAGATGGCTACACCTTC. It translates to CAWSTTDGYTF. The whole variable domain, remainder taken from reference TRBV30 and TRBJ1-2, is SQTIHQWPATLVQPVGSPLSLECTVEGTSNPNLYWYRQAAGRGLQLLFYSVGIGQISSEVPQNLSASRPQDRQFILSSKKLLLSDSGFYLCAWSTTDGYTFGSGTRLTVV.

This clonotype was observed at least ten times. The chain couples TRBV27 to TRBJ2-2; 13 bases align to TRBD2. The germline CDR1 and CDR2 sequences are MNHEY and SMNVEV (reference sequence). J was trimmed by 1 base and V by 6 bases; bases with no gene match: 5. The CDR3 has 17 amino acids. CDR3 DNA sequence: TGTGCCAGCAGCTTACTAGCGGGAGGGAGGAACACCGGGGAGCTGTTTTTT. Amino acids: CASSLLAGGRNTGELFF.

This clonotype showed up many times. The chain has TRBV19 and TRBJ2-2, with 7 positions matching TRBD2. Germline CDR1 reads LNHDA; CDR2 reads SQIVND (reference sequence). V gave up 5 bases and J gave up 6 bases; unmatched junction bases: 9. This CDR3 has 15 amino acids. The CDR3 DNA sequence: TGTGCCAGTAGTCCGCGCGGGAGACGCGCCGGGGAGCTGTTTTTT. It translates to CASSPRGRRAGELFF.

This clonotype was observed many times. This chain uses TRBV20-1 with TRBJ2-3, with D unresolved. The germline CDR1 and CDR2 sequences are DFQATT and SNEGSKA (reference sequence). The CDR3 is made up of 15 amino acids. V was pared by 0 bases and J by 4 bases, with 14 bases between. Here the CDR3 reads CSARDHSRDADTQYF. CDR3 nucleotides: TGCAGTGCTAGAGATCACAGCCGTGATGCAGATACGCAGTATTTT.

This clonotype has just a few counts. Here the CDR3 reads CASSLSGASSYEQYF. CDR3 sequence (DNA): TGTGCCAGCAGTTTATCTGGAGCAAGCTCCTACGAGCAGTACTTC. The chain joins TRBV27 to TRBJ2-7; D remains unclear. V lost 0 bases and J 0 bases, leaving 9 bases between the germline ends. Germline V gives CDR1 MNHEY, CDR2 SMNVEV (reference sequence). The CDR3 totals 15 residues.

This clonotype was detected a few times. This sequence joins TRBV7-8 and TRBJ2-5, with 9 bases identical to TRBD2. V was pared by 5 bases and J by 9 bases, with 4 bases of the junction left unmatched. Germline values: CDR1 SGHVS, CDR2 FQNEAQ. The CDR3 spans 12 residues. This chain's CDR3 is CASSRTSESQYF. Here the CDR3 DNA reads TGTGCCAGCAGCCGGACTAGCGAGTCCCAGTACTTC.

This clonotype has ten or more counts. A much larger clone lies one base from this, so it may be a read error. The rearrangement uses TRBV28 and TRBJ2-1, with 7 bases fitting TRBD1. Trimming took 8 bases from V and 0 from J; bases not matched to a gene: 7. Germline lookup yields CDR1 MDHEN and CDR2 SYDVKM. The CDR3 runs 15 residues. CDR3 amino acids: CASGKTGVSYNEQFF. As DNA, the CDR3 is TGTGCCAGCGGAAAAACAGGGGTCTCCTACAATGAGCAGTTCTTC.

Many counts were recorded for this clonotype. As DNA, the CDR3 is TGTGCCAGCAGCCTCCAACAGGGTGGTGCCTACGAGCAGTACTTC. Residues: CASSLQQGGAYEQYF. The chain is built from TRBV7-8 and TRBJ2-7; the D gene is possibly TRBD1 (6 bases). The germline V gene has CDR1 SGHVS and CDR2 FQNEAQ. V lost 5 bases and J 2 bases, leaving 16 bases between the germline ends. The CDR3 has 15 residues.

The CDR3 DNA reads TGTGCCAGCAGCCTCACCGGTGGGACAGCGAACACCGGGGAGCTGTTTTTT. It encodes CASSLTGGTANTGELFF. The chain joins TRBV4-2 to TRBJ2-2, with 7 bases identical to TRBD1. V lost 4 bases and J lost 0; bases outside the gene matches: 8. From germline, CDR1 is LGHNA and CDR2 YNFKEQ. This CDR3 spans 17 amino acids.

This clonotype has at least ten counts. The chain joins TRBV11-2 to TRBJ2-2; TRBD1 might be the D (5 bases). Per germline, CDR1 SGHAT and CDR2 FQNNGV. The CDR3 runs to 17 residues. The V and J ends lost 3 bases and 0 bases respectively, with 14 bases between them. CDR3 protein: CASSFYRSYSNTGELFF. The CDR3 DNA sequence: TGTGCCAGCAGCTTTTACAGGTCTTACTCGAACACCGGGGAGCTGTTTTTT.

This clonotype was counted ten times or more. The chain combines TRBV7-3 with TRBJ2-1; 9 positions agree with TRBD2. The V segment lost 1 base and the J segment 10 bases; nucleotides outside the gene matches: 2. Looked up from germline, CDR1 is SGHTA and CDR2 is FQGTGA. The CDR3 runs to 13 residues. CDR3 DNA sequence: TGTGCCAGCAGCTTAAGGCTAGCGGGGGAGCAGTTCTTC. Translating gives CASSLRLAGEQFF.

In this sample, this clonotype turned up many times. The chain links TRBV20-1 to TRBJ2-5, with 8 bases lining up with TRBD2. Germline CDR1 DFQATT, CDR2 SNEGSKA (reference sequence). The length of the CDR3 is 16 residues. J gave up 7 bases and V 0 bases, and 13 bases lay outside the gene matches. The CDR3, as DNA: TGCAGTGCTAGAGATTCCAGCGGGAGTAACGGAGGGACCCAGTACTTC. Protein product: CSARDSSGSNGGTQYF.